This T cell receptor (beta chain) stems from a study of OX40 agonist ivuxolimab in advanced cancers. Turning to the study itself: Every 2 weeks, patients received ivuxolimab intravenously, dosed at 0.01 to 10 mg/kg.

Study-wide results and limits: Normalized T-cell clonal expansion was also low in some nonresponders. Dosing at 0.1 to 3.0 mg/kg was accompanied by clonal expansion of CD4+ and CD8+ blood T cells by week 6.

In regard to this clone: Its antigen is undetermined.

Using immunoSEQ multiplex PCR, the repertoire was profiled, and TCRdb retains in-frame clones only, with some absent. The profile shows more than 30,000 clones, roughly 87% of them singletons. The V end was cut by 0 bases, the J end by 7 bases, with 16 bases between. Germline CDR1 and CDR2: SGHDT and YYEEEE. This CDR3 has 15 amino acids. This TCR was sampled from an adult with an advanced solid tumor such as melanoma, head and neck, liver or kidney cancer. Sequenced here: CD4+ or CD8+ T cells sorted from blood, sampled in a trial of the OX40 agonist ivuxolimab. The rearrangement uses TRBV5-6 and TRBJ1-2; D not certain. This chain's CDR3 is CASSLVRRAVRGYTF. The DNA of the CDR3 is TGTGCCAGCAGCTTGGTGCGGAGGGCGGTCCGTGGCTACACCTTC.